Presented here are 8 T cell receptor beta chains from one specimen sequenced in a study of OX40 agonist ivuxolimab in advanced cancers. Using immunoSEQ multiplex PCR, the repertoire was profiled, and TCRdb retains in-frame clones only, with some absent. The table includes about 77,000 clones, about 93% detected once. The sample here was CD4+ or CD8+ T cells sorted from blood, taken in a trial of the OX40 agonist ivuxolimab. These receptors were obtained from an adult with an advanced solid tumor such as melanoma, head and neck, liver or kidney cancer.

This clone was found once. The CDR3 sequence is CASSSAPGAGYNEQFF. The CDR3 region has the DNA TGTGCCAGCAGCTCCGCCCCAGGAGCGGGTTACAATGAGCAGTTCTTC. The gene calls are TRBV7-2 and TRBJ2-1; possible D gene TRBD2, 6 bases. The CDR3 sequence is 16 residues long. In germline, CDR1 is SGHTA, CDR2 FQGNSA. V lost 4 bases, J lost 4 bases, and 17 bases lay in between.

The J gene is TRBJ2-3, the V gene TRBV5-1, with 9 bases aligning to TRBD2. The CDR3 totals 15 residues. Germline V gene data show CDR1 as SGHRS and CDR2 as YFSETQ. The V gene end was trimmed by 6 bases and the J gene end by 6 bases; junction bases not matched to a gene: 11. CDR3 DNA: TGCGCCAGCAACGAGCGGGGGGCCCCCGACGATACGCAGTATTTT. This gives the protein CASNERGAPDDTQYF.

This chain uses TRBV2 with TRBJ1-5; possibly TRBD1 for D (5 bases). V lost 7 bases to trimming and J lost 7 bases, with 17 bases between them. CDR3 length: 14 amino acids. Germline loops: CDR1 SNHLY, CDR2 FYNNEI. The CDR3 is CASILGAGGQPQHF. CDR3 DNA: TGTGCCAGCATATTAGGGGCAGGTGGGCAGCCCCAGCATTTT.

The V and J genes are TRBV14 and TRBJ2-1, with D possibly TRBD2 on 6 matching bases. The germline V gene has CDR1 SGHDN and CDR2 FVKESK. This CDR3 has 17 residues. V was pared by 0 bases and J by 3 bases, with 15 bases between. The CDR3 sequence is CASSQDTSGGNYNEQFF. The CDR3 DNA reads as TGTGCCAGCAGCCAAGATACCTCTGGCGGGAACTACAATGAGCAGTTCTTC.

This chain connects TRBV9 to TRBJ2-5, with D perhaps being TRBD1 or TRBD2 (6 bases each). V shed 3 bases and J shed 2 bases, with 11 bases lying between them. CDR1 is SGDLS and CDR2 is YYNGEE in the germline V gene. The CDR3 has 14 amino acids. CDR3 residues: CASSERGAQETQYF. The DNA of the CDR3 is TGTGCCAGCAGCGAAAGGGGGGCACAAGAGACCCAGTACTTC.

J is TRBJ2-7 and V is TRBV5-8; maybe TRBD2 (6 bases). This CDR3 spans 14 amino acids. Per the germline V gene, CDR1 is SGHTS and CDR2 is YDEGEE. Trimming left V 4 bases short and J 3 bases short, with 14 bases between. Here the CDR3 DNA reads TGTGCCAGCAGCCGTAGCGGCCTAAACTACGAGCAGTACTTC. It encodes CASSRSGLNYEQYF.

As regards this clone: The same CDR3 also results from other DNA sequences found in this sample. This chain connects TRBV5-1 to TRBJ2-3; D uncertain. This CDR3 contains 12 residues. V was clipped by 4 bases and J by 2 bases, with 5 bases between them. Germline CDR1 and CDR2: SGHRS and YFSETQ. The CDR3 sequence: CASSLTTDTQYF. DNA for the CDR3: TGCGCCAGCAGCCTCACCACAGATACGCAGTATTTT.

The chain uses TRBV4-3 and TRBJ2-1, with D perhaps matching TRBD2 (6 bases). Germline values: CDR1 LGHNA, CDR2 YSLEER. V was shortened by 1 base and J by 2 bases, with 6 bases between the two germline ends. The CDR3 spans 14 residues. The DNA for the CDR3 is TGCGCCAGCAGCCAAGGGGGGGCCTACAATGAGCAGTTCTTC. Its translation: CASSQGGAYNEQFF.